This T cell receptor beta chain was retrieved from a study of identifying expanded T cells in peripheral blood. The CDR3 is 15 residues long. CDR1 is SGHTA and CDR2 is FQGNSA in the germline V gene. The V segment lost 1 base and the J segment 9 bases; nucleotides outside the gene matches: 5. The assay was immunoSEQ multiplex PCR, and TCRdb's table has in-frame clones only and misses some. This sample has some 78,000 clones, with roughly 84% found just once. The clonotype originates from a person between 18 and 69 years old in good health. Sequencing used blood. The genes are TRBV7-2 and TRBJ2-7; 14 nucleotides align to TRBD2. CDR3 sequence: CASSLVGTSGSAQYF. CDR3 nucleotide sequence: TGTGCCAGCAGCTTAGTTGGGACTAGCGGGAGTGCGCAGTACTTC.